The entry that follows covers one T cell receptor (beta chain) sequence. The antigen is unknown. The data belong to a study of T cells in Graves' hyperthyroidism and ophthalmopathy. As for the study in general: Peripheral blood was obtained at initial diagnosis, preceding any treatment. General study points: Most thyroid clonotypes expanded above 0.001 were also detected in blood.

Amplification yielded TCR beta CDR3 regions, with RNA transcripts as the source. The HTBI set primed first-round TCR CDR3 RT-PCR. Each CDR3 protein gets one entry after TCRdb re-called the multiplex PCR reads with MiXCR. The sample has about 37,000 distinct CDR3 sequences; 40% to 65% are singletons. Patients showing uncontrolled infection, other autoimmune disease, pregnancy or lactation were ineligible. Clinical symptoms, serum thyroxine and TRAb, thyroid ultrasound and orbital computed tomography were used for the diagnoses. Sequenced material: blood. The receptor's source is a man aged 35 to 55 with Graves' ophthalmopathy.

CDR3: CSAREGQGDEQYF. In DNA form, the CDR3 reads TGCAGTGCTAGAGAGGGACAGGGAGACGAGCAGTACTTC. The chain couples TRBV20-1 to TRBJ2-7; 9 bases line up with TRBD1. This CDR3 is 13 amino acids long. CDR1 and CDR2 from the germline V gene are DFQATT and SNEGSKA (reference sequence). Unmatched junction bases numbered 2, after V lost 0 bases and J lost 5 bases.